Listed below are T cell receptor beta chains from one sample, sequenced in a study of T-cell reconstitution after alpha-beta-depleted transplantation in children. TCRdb redid the calling of the PCR reads with MiXCR, one entry per CDR3 protein. The profile covers hundreds of thousands of distinct CDR3 sequences, with about an eighth appearing a single time and 2.2% taken by the ten largest. The source was PBMCs, mostly from graft donor cells, collected 360 days after TCRalphabeta/CD19-depleted stem cell transplant. All receptors come from a male patient younger than 18 who had a stem cell transplant for acute myeloid leukemia, so the T cells may come from the graft donor. The CDR3 runs from the conserved cysteine through the conserved F or W. The D gene is left open where the match is weak. Clone size is stated in some rows and not others, as once, few, many or a class when expanded.

V gene: TRBV10-3; clone size: many; J gene: TRBJ2-1; D gene: -; CDR3 protein: CAISRGDEQFF; CDR3 DNA: TGTGCCATCAGCCGGGGCGATGAGCAGTTCTTC
V gene: TRBV6-5; clone size: -; J gene: TRBJ1-4; D gene: TRBD1; CDR3 protein: CASSYTGTGIPEGKLFF; CDR3 DNA: TGTGCCAGCAGTTATACCGGGACAGGGATACCCGAAGGGAAACTGTTTTTT
V gene: TRBV6-4; clone size: many; J gene: TRBJ2-1; D gene: -; CDR3 protein: CASRAVADSSYNEQFF; CDR3 DNA: TGTGCCAGCAGAGCCGTAGCGGATAGCTCCTACAATGAGCAGTTCTTC
V gene: TRBV12-3/TRBV12-4; clone size: -; J gene: TRBJ2-5; D gene: TRBD1; CDR3 protein: CASSLPTGSQETQYF; CDR3 DNA: TGTGCCAGCAGTCTTCCGACAGGGTCCCAAGAGACCCAGTACTTC
V gene: TRBV28; clone size: -; J gene: TRBJ1-2; D gene: -; CDR3 protein: CASSLLRSSGYTF; CDR3 DNA: TGTGCCAGCAGTTTATTGAGGTCGAGTGGCTACACCTTC
V gene: TRBV28; clone size: many; J gene: TRBJ2-3; D gene: TRBD2; CDR3 protein: CASSLWRGGTGSTDTQYF; CDR3 DNA: TGTGCCAGCAGTTTGTGGCGGGGGGGAACCGGAAGCACAGATACGCAGTATTTT
V gene: TRBV25-1; clone size: few; J gene: TRBJ2-6; D gene: TRBD1; CDR3 protein: CASSDPGQGAGANVLTF; CDR3 DNA: TGTGCCAGCAGTGATCCTGGACAGGGGGCTGGGGCCAACGTCCTGACTTTC
V gene: TRBV20-1; clone size: few; J gene: TRBJ2-7; D gene: -; CDR3 protein: CSAPRRSSYEQYF; CDR3 DNA: TGCAGTGCCCCGCGGCGCTCCTCCTACGAGCAGTACTTC
V gene: TRBV18; clone size: few; J gene: TRBJ2-1; D gene: -; CDR3 protein: CASSPGGMDRPYSYNEQFF; CDR3 DNA: TGTGCCAGCTCACCGGGGGGCATGGACAGGCCTTACTCCTACAATGAGCAGTTCTTC
V gene: TRBV7-3; clone size: -; J gene: TRBJ2-1; D gene: -; CDR3 protein: CASSPLLGSYNEQFF; CDR3 DNA: TGTGCCAGCAGCCCTTTGTTGGGCTCTTACAATGAGCAGTTCTTC
V gene: TRBV20-1; clone size: -; J gene: TRBJ2-3; D gene: TRBD2; CDR3 protein: CSAVLGAGSTDTQYF; CDR3 DNA: TGCAGTGCAGTGCTGGGAGCGGGGTCCACAGATACGCAGTATTTT
V gene: TRBV10-3; clone size: few; J gene: TRBJ2-1; D gene: TRBD1; CDR3 protein: CAISELRQGGMKQFF; CDR3 DNA: TGTGCCATCAGTGAGTTAAGACAGGGTGGGATGAAGCAGTTCTTC
V gene: TRBV7-3; clone size: few; J gene: TRBJ2-2; D gene: -; CDR3 protein: CASSLTRGVGELFF; CDR3 DNA: TGTGCCAGCAGCTTAACACGTGGGGTCGGGGAGCTGTTTTTT
V gene: TRBV4-2; clone size: -; J gene: TRBJ2-1; D gene: -; CDR3 protein: CASSHNSGPLSYNEQFF; CDR3 DNA: TGTGCCAGCAGCCATAATAGCGGTCCTCTCTCCTACAATGAGCAGTTCTTC
V gene: TRBV25-1; clone size: -; J gene: TRBJ2-5; D gene: -; CDR3 protein: CASSEPGMETQYF; CDR3 DNA: TGTGCCAGCAGTGAACCGGGTATGGAGACCCAGTACTTC
V gene: TRBV25-1; clone size: -; J gene: TRBJ1-5; D gene: TRBD1; CDR3 protein: CASSGRGHSNQPQHF; CDR3 DNA: TGTGCCAGCAGCGGCAGGGGGCATAGCAATCAGCCCCAGCATTTT
V gene: TRBV7-3; clone size: many; J gene: TRBJ2-1; D gene: TRBD2; CDR3 protein: CASSLAGESYNEQFF; CDR3 DNA: TGTGCCAGCAGCTTAGCGGGAGAGTCCTACAATGAGCAGTTCTTC
V gene: TRBV18; clone size: -; J gene: TRBJ2-7; D gene: TRBD2; CDR3 protein: CASSTRGREGSYEQYF; CDR3 DNA: TGTGCCAGCTCTACCAGAGGTCGGGAGGGCTCCTACGAGCAGTACTTC
V gene: TRBV20-1; clone size: -; J gene: TRBJ2-5; D gene: -; CDR3 protein: CSAGGSWQETQYF; CDR3 DNA: TGCAGTGCTGGGGGGAGTTGGCAAGAGACCCAGTACTTC
V gene: TRBV24-1; clone size: many; J gene: TRBJ2-5; D gene: -; CDR3 protein: CATSDLTGTSKTQYF; CDR3 DNA: TGTGCCACCAGTGACCTAACAGGGACCAGCAAGACCCAGTACTTC
V gene: TRBV28; clone size: few; J gene: TRBJ2-3; D gene: -; CDR3 protein: CASSPLLMMSDTQYF; CDR3 DNA: TGTGCCAGCAGTCCGCTGCTTATGATGTCAGATACGCAGTATTTT
V gene: TRBV4-3; clone size: few; J gene: TRBJ2-1; D gene: TRBD2; CDR3 protein: CASRPDQSGRASGSYNEQFF; CDR3 DNA: TGCGCCAGCAGGCCTGACCAAAGCGGGAGGGCCTCTGGCTCCTACAATGAGCAGTTCTTC
V gene: TRBV6-2/TRBV6-3; clone size: many; J gene: TRBJ2-7; D gene: TRBD2; CDR3 protein: CASSYPTSGRAYEQYF; CDR3 DNA: TGTGCCAGCAGTTACCCAACTAGCGGGAGGGCCTACGAGCAGTACTTC
V gene: TRBV5-1; clone size: few; J gene: TRBJ2-7; D gene: -; CDR3 protein: CASSWRGDEQYF; CDR3 DNA: TGCGCCAGCAGCTGGAGAGGGGACGAGCAGTACTTC
V gene: TRBV4-3; clone size: -; J gene: TRBJ2-7; D gene: -; CDR3 protein: CASSQDTLALYEQYF; CDR3 DNA: TGCGCCAGCAGCCAAGATACTCTAGCTCTTTACGAGCAGTACTTC
V gene: TRBV28; clone size: few; J gene: TRBJ1-2; D gene: -; CDR3 protein: CASTPRSGGGYTF; CDR3 DNA: TGTGCCAGCACCCCACGTAGTGGGGGTGGCTACACCTTC
V gene: TRBV11-2; clone size: -; J gene: TRBJ2-5; D gene: -; CDR3 protein: CASSSYGQFPETQYF; CDR3 DNA: TGTGCCAGCAGCTCATACGGACAGTTCCCAGAGACCCAGTACTTC
V gene: TRBV10-3; clone size: many; J gene: TRBJ2-7; D gene: TRBD2; CDR3 protein: CAISEWGTSPPQYEQYF; CDR3 DNA: TGTGCCATCAGTGAATGGGGGACTAGCCCGCCTCAGTACGAGCAGTACTTC
V gene: TRBV18; clone size: -; J gene: TRBJ2-3; D gene: -; CDR3 protein: CASSPYRASTDTQYF; CDR3 DNA: TGTGCCAGCTCACCCTACAGGGCCAGCACAGATACGCAGTATTTT
V gene: TRBV7-3; clone size: -; J gene: TRBJ2-1; D gene: TRBD2; CDR3 protein: CASWGGVGEQFF; CDR3 DNA: TGTGCCTCCTGGGGGGGGGTAGGTGAGCAGTTCTTC
V gene: TRBV7-9; clone size: few; J gene: TRBJ2-1; D gene: -; CDR3 protein: CASISRQEYYEQFF; CDR3 DNA: TGTGCCAGCATCTCGAGACAGGAGTATTATGAGCAGTTCTTC
V gene: TRBV15; clone size: many; J gene: TRBJ2-2; D gene: -; CDR3 protein: CATSRVRGPGELFF; CDR3 DNA: TGTGCCACCAGCAGAGTTCGGGGGCCCGGGGAGCTGTTTTTT
V gene: TRBV10-3; clone size: -; J gene: TRBJ1-2; D gene: -; CDR3 protein: CAISEKGSFVYGYTF; CDR3 DNA: TGTGCCATCAGTGAGAAGGGCAGCTTCGTCTATGGCTACACCTTC
V gene: TRBV7-3; clone size: few; J gene: TRBJ2-7; D gene: -; CDR3 protein: CASSSLVGGPYEQYF; CDR3 DNA: TGTGCCAGCAGCTCCCTCGTGGGCGGTCCGTACGAGCAGTACTTC
V gene: TRBV10-3; clone size: many; J gene: TRBJ2-5; D gene: -; CDR3 protein: CAISQKETQYF; CDR3 DNA: TGTGCCATCAGTCAGAAAGAGACCCAGTACTTC
V gene: TRBV20-1; clone size: -; J gene: TRBJ1-1; D gene: -; CDR3 protein: CSASPGTLNTEAFF; CDR3 DNA: TGCAGTGCTAGCCCCGGGACACTGAACACTGAAGCTTTCTTT
V gene: TRBV20-1; clone size: -; J gene: TRBJ2-7; D gene: -; CDR3 protein: CSACGQSVDEQYF; CDR3 DNA: TGCAGTGCTTGTGGACAGAGTGTAGACGAGCAGTACTTC
V gene: TRBV7-2; clone size: -; J gene: TRBJ2-7; D gene: TRBD2; CDR3 protein: CASSRAGHYSYEQYF; CDR3 DNA: TGTGCCAGCAGCCGAGCGGGGCACTACTCCTACGAGCAGTACTTC
V gene: TRBV18; clone size: -; J gene: TRBJ2-5; D gene: -; CDR3 protein: CASSPHETQYF; CDR3 DNA: TGTGCCAGCTCACCACATGAGACCCAGTACTTC
V gene: TRBV4-1; clone size: few; J gene: TRBJ2-7; D gene: TRBD2; CDR3 protein: CASSPTTSGISYEQYF; CDR3 DNA: TGCGCCAGCAGCCCAACGACTAGCGGGATTTCCTACGAGCAGTACTTC
V gene: TRBV28; clone size: -; J gene: TRBJ1-5; D gene: -; CDR3 protein: CASSSHQGGGGDQPQHF; CDR3 DNA: TGTGCCAGCAGTTCCCATCAGGGCGGAGGAGGGGACCAGCCCCAGCATTTT
V gene: TRBV5-5; clone size: -; J gene: TRBJ2-7; D gene: -; CDR3 protein: CASSSLALKYEQYF; CDR3 DNA: TGTGCCAGCAGCTCACTTGCTTTAAAATACGAGCAGTACTTC
V gene: TRBV25-1; clone size: many; J gene: TRBJ2-6; D gene: TRBD1; CDR3 protein: CASSAAGQGTGANVLTF; CDR3 DNA: TGTGCCAGCAGTGCGGCCGGACAGGGAACTGGGGCCAACGTCCTGACTTTC
V gene: TRBV7-2; clone size: few; J gene: TRBJ2-7; D gene: -; CDR3 protein: CASRPTGGVPYEQYF; CDR3 DNA: TGTGCCAGCAGGCCTACGGGGGGCGTCCCCTACGAGCAGTACTTC
V gene: TRBV20-1; clone size: few; J gene: TRBJ2-3; D gene: -; CDR3 protein: CSALGQTSTDTQYF; CDR3 DNA: TGCAGTGCCCTCGGACAGACCAGCACAGATACGCAGTATTTT
V gene: TRBV12-3/TRBV12-4; clone size: -; J gene: TRBJ1-2; D gene: TRBD1; CDR3 protein: CASSTGVGSNYGYTF; CDR3 DNA: TGTGCCAGCAGCACAGGGGTGGGCTCTAACTATGGCTACACCTTC
V gene: TRBV28; clone size: many; J gene: TRBJ1-6; D gene: -; CDR3 protein: CASSLSTGNYNSPLHF; CDR3 DNA: TGTGCCAGCAGTTTATCGACAGGAAATTATAATTCACCCCTCCACTTT
V gene: TRBV3-1; clone size: few; J gene: TRBJ1-6; D gene: -; CDR3 protein: CASSQDTGRNSPLHF; CDR3 DNA: TGTGCCAGCAGCCAAGATACAGGGCGAAATTCACCCCTCCACTTT
V gene: TRBV12-3/TRBV12-4; clone size: few; J gene: TRBJ2-7; D gene: TRBD2; CDR3 protein: CASSLAEREVPYEQYF; CDR3 DNA: TGTGCCAGCAGTTTAGCGGAGCGGGAGGTTCCCTACGAGCAGTACTTC
V gene: TRBV9; clone size: -; J gene: TRBJ2-1; D gene: -; CDR3 protein: CASSVVGPSSYNEQFF; CDR3 DNA: TGTGCCAGCAGCGTAGTGGGACCAAGCTCCTACAATGAGCAGTTCTTC
V gene: TRBV4-3; clone size: few; J gene: TRBJ2-3; D gene: TRBD2; CDR3 protein: CASSLGLGGVDTQYF; CDR3 DNA: TGCGCCAGCAGCCTCGGACTAGGCGGCGTGGATACGCAGTATTTT
V gene: TRBV5-1; clone size: -; J gene: TRBJ2-7; D gene: -; CDR3 protein: CASSCGYEQYF; CDR3 DNA: TGCGCCAGCAGCTGTGGCTACGAGCAGTACTTC
V gene: TRBV6-5; clone size: few; J gene: TRBJ2-1; D gene: TRBD2; CDR3 protein: CASSYSRTSEGWDEQFF; CDR3 DNA: TGTGCCAGCAGTTACTCCCGGACTAGCGAGGGGTGGGATGAGCAGTTCTTC
V gene: TRBV4-1; clone size: few; J gene: TRBJ2-7; D gene: -; CDR3 protein: CASSQFAGRPREQYF; CDR3 DNA: TGCGCCAGCAGCCAGTTCGCGGGAAGGCCCCGCGAGCAGTACTTC
V gene: TRBV20-1; clone size: -; J gene: TRBJ2-2; D gene: TRBD2; CDR3 protein: CSAPKGGSGRVYGELFF; CDR3 DNA: TGCAGTGCCCCCAAAGGGGGTAGCGGGAGGGTATACGGGGAGCTGTTTTTT
V gene: TRBV7-8; clone size: many; J gene: TRBJ2-3; D gene: -; CDR3 protein: CASSLYSGRALGTDTQYF; CDR3 DNA: TGTGCCAGCAGCTTATACTCCGGGCGAGCGTTAGGCACAGATACGCAGTATTTT
V gene: TRBV20-1; clone size: few; J gene: TRBJ1-1; D gene: -; CDR3 protein: CSGPVRMNTEAFF; CDR3 DNA: TGCAGTGGGCCAGTGAGGATGAACACTGAAGCTTTCTTT
V gene: TRBV20-1; clone size: many; J gene: TRBJ2-1; D gene: TRBD2; CDR3 protein: CSARETSGKNEQFF; CDR3 DNA: TGCAGTGCTAGAGAGACTAGCGGGAAGAATGAGCAGTTCTTC
V gene: TRBV7-3; clone size: many; J gene: TRBJ2-1; D gene: -; CDR3 protein: CASSLDSDEQFF; CDR3 DNA: TGTGCCAGCAGCTTAGACAGCGATGAGCAGTTCTTC
V gene: TRBV20-1; clone size: few; J gene: TRBJ2-7; D gene: TRBD1; CDR3 protein: CSARDRDRTPYEQYF; CDR3 DNA: TGCAGTGCTAGAGATCGGGACAGGACCCCCTACGAGCAGTACTTC